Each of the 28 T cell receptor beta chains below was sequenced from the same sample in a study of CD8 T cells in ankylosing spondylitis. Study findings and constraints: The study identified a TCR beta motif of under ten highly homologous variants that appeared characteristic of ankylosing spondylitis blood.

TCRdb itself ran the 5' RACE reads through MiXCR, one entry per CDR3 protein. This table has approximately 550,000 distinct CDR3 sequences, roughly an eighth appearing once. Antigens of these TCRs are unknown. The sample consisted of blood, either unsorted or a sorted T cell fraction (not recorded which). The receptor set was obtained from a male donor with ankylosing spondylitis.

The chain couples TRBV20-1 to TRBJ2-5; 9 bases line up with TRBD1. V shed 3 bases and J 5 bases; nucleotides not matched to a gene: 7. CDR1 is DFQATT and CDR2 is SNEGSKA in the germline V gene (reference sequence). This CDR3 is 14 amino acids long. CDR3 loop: CSARSGTGRETQYF. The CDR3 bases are TGCAGTGCTAGGTCCGGGACAGGGCGGGAGACCCAGTACTTC.

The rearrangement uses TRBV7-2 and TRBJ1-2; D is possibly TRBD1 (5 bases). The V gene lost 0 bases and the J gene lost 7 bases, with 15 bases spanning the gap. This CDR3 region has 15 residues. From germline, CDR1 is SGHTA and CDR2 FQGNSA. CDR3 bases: TGTGCCAGCAGCTTAGCGCCCGAAGGGGCCTTTGGCTACACCTTC. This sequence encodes CASSLAPEGAFGYTF.

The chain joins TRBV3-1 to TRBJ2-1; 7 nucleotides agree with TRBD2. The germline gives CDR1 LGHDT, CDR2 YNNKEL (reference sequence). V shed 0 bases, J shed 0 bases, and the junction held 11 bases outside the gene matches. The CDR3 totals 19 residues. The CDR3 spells CASSQDPPSGTPSYNEQFF. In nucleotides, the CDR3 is TGTGCCAGCAGCCAAGACCCCCCGAGCGGGACCCCCTCCTACAATGAGCAGTTCTTC.

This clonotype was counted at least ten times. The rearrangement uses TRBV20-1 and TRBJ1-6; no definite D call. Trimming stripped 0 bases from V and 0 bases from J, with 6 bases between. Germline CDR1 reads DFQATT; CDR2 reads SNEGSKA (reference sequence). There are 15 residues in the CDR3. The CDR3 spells CSARDRTSYNSPLHF. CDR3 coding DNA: TGCAGTGCTAGAGACAGGACCTCCTATAATTCACCCCTCCACTTT.

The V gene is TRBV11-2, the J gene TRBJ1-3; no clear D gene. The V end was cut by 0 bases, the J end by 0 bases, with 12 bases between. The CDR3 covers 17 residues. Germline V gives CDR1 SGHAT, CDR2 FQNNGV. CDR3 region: CASSLDGESYSGNTIYF. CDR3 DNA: TGTGCCAGCAGCTTAGACGGGGAATCCTACTCTGGAAACACCATATATTTT.

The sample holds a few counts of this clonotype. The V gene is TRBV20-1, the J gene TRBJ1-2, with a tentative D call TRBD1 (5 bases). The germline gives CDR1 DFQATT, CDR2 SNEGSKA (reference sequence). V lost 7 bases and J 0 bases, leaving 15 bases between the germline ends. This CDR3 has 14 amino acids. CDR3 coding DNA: TGCAGTGGATGGGGGACTGAGACTAACTATGGCTACACCTTC. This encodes CSGWGTETNYGYTF.

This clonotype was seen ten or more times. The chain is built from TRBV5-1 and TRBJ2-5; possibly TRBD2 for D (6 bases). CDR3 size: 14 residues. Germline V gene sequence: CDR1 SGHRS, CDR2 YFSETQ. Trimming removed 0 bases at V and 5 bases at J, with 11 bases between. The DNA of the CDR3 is TGCGCCAGCAGCTTGGCCCCGGGAGTGGAGACCCAGTACTTC. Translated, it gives CASSLAPGVETQYF.

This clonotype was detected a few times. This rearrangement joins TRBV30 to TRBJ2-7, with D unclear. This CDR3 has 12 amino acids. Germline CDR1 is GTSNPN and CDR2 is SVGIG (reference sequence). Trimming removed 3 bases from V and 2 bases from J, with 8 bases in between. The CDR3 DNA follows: TGTGCCTGGAGCAGACAAACCTACGAGCAGTACTTC. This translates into CAWSRQTYEQYF.

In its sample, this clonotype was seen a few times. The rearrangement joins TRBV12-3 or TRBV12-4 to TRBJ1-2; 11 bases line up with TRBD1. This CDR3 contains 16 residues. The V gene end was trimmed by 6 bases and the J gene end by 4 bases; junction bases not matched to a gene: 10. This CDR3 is CASSPAGQGGVYGYTF. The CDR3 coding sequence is TGTGCCAGCAGCCCCGCGGGACAGGGGGGTGTCTATGGCTACACCTTC.

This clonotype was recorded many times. This chain's CDR3 is CASSLESGEGTGELFF. DNA of the CDR3: TGCGCCAGCAGCTTGGAGTCGGGAGAAGGTACCGGGGAGCTGTTTTTT. V gene TRBV5-1 combines with J gene TRBJ2-2, with a possible D match to TRBD2 (6 bases). Germline CDR1 reads SGHRS; CDR2 reads YFSETQ. V was trimmed by 0 bases and J by 5 bases, leaving 14 bases between them. This CDR3 comprises 16 residues.

The CDR3 is CAQTEGADTEAFF. The CDR3 bases are TGTGCCCAAACCGAGGGGGCGGACACTGAAGCTTTCTTT. V usage is TRBV2 and J usage is TRBJ1-1, with 7 bases aligning to TRBD1. The CDR3 sequence is 13 residues long. Germline V gene sequence: CDR1 SNHLY, CDR2 FYNNEI. J was trimmed by 3 bases and V by 11 bases; bases with no gene match: 9.

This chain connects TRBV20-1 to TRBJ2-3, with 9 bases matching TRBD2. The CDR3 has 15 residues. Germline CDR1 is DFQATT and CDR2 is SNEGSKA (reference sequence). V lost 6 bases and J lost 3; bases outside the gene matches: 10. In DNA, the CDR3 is TGCAGTGCGCCCACCGCCAGCGGGAGGACAGATACGCAGTATTTT. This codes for CSAPTASGRTDTQYF.

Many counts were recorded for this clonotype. The CDR3 nucleotides are TGCAGTGCTGTTTGGACTAGTACCGAGCAGTACTTC. Amino acid sequence: CSAVWTSTEQYF. The V and J genes are TRBV20-1 and TRBJ2-7; 7 bases are a match to TRBD2. Germline assignment: CDR1 DFQATT and CDR2 SNEGSKA (reference sequence). The CDR3 runs to 12 residues. The V and J ends lost 5 bases and 6 bases, in that order; junction bases with no gene match: 7.

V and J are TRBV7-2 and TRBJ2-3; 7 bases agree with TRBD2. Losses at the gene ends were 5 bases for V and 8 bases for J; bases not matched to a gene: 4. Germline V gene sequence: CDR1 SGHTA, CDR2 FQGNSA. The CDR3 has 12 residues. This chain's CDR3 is CASSRTGGTQYF. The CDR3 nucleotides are TGTGCCAGCAGCCGTACGGGGGGTACGCAGTATTTT.

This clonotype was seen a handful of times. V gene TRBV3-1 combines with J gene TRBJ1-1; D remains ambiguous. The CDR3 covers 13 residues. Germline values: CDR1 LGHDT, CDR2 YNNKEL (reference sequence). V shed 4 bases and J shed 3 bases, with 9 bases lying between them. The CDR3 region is CASSPRRDTEAFF. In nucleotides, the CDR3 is TGTGCCAGCAGCCCTCGAAGGGACACTGAAGCTTTCTTT.

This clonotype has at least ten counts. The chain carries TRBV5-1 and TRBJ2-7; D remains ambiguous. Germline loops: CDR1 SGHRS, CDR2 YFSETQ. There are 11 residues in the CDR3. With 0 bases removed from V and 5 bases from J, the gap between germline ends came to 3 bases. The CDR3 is CASSLAHEQYF. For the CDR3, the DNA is TGCGCCAGCAGCTTGGCCCACGAGCAGTACTTC.

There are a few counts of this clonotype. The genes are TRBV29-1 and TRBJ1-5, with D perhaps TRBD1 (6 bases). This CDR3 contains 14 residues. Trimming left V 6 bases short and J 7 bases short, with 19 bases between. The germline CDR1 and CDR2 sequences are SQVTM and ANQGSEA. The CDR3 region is CSVARGGVGQPQHF. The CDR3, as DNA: TGCAGCGTCGCAAGGGGGGGGGTTGGGCAGCCCCAGCATTTT.

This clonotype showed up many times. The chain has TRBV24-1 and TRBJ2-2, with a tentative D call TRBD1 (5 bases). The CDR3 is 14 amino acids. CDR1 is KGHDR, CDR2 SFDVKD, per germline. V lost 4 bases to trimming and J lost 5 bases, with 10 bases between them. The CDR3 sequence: CATSEPGQTGELFF. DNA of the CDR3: TGTGCCACCAGTGAGCCAGGACAAACCGGGGAGCTGTTTTTT.

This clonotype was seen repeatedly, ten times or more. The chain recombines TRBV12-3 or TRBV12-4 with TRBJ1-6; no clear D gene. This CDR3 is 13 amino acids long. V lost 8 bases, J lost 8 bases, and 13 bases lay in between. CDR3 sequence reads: CASPSPTHSPLHF. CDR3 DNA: TGTGCCAGCCCCTCCCCGACGCATTCACCCCTCCACTTT.

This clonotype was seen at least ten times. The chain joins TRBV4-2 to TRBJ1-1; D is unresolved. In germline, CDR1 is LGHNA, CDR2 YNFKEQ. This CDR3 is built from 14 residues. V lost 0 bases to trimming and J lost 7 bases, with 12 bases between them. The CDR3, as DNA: TGTGCCAGCAGCCAAGATCCCAGAAAGGTTGAAGCTTTCTTT. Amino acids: CASSQDPRKVEAFF.

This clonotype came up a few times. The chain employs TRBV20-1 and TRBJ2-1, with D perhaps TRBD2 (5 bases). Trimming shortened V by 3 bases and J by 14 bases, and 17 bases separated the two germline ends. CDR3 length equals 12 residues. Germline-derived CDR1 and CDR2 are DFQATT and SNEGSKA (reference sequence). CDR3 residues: CSARATLAREFF. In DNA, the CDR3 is TGCAGTGCTAGGGCCACTCTAGCTAGGGAGTTCTTC.

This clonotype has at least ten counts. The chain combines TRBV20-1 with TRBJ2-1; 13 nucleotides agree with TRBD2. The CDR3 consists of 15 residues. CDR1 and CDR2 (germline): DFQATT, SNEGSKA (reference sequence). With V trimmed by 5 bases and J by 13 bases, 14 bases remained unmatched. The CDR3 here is CSAPHTGTSGMSQFF. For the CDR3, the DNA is TGCAGTGCTCCCCATACCGGGACTAGCGGGATGTCCCAGTTCTTC.

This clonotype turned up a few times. In DNA form, the CDR3 reads TGCGCCAGCAGCTCCCTACAGGGAGGCGACGAGCAGTACTTC. Protein product: CASSSLQGGDEQYF. The chain recombines TRBV5-1 with TRBJ2-7; D is tentatively TRBD1 or TRBD2 (6 bases each). The V gene's germline CDR1 is SGHRS and CDR2 YFSETQ. Trimming removed 3 bases from V and 5 bases from J, with 15 bases in between. The CDR3 sequence is 14 residues long.

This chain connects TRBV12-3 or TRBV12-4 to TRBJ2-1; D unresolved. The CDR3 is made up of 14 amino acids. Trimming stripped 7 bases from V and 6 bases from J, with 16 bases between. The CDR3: CASTALVVLNEQFF. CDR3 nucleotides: TGTGCCAGCACCGCTTTGGTTGTCCTCAATGAGCAGTTCTTC.

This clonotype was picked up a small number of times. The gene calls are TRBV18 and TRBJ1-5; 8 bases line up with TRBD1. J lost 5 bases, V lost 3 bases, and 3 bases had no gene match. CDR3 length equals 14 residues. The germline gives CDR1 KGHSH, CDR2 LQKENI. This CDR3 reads CASSPQQGDQPQHF. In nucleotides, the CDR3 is TGTGCCAGCTCACCCCAACAGGGGGATCAGCCCCAGCATTTT.

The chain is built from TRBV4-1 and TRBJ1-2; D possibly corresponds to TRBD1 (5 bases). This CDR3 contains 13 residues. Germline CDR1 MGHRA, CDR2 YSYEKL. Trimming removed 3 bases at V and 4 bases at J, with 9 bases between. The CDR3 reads CASSQNGGYGYTF. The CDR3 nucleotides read TGCGCCAGCAGCCAGAACGGGGGCTATGGCTACACCTTC.

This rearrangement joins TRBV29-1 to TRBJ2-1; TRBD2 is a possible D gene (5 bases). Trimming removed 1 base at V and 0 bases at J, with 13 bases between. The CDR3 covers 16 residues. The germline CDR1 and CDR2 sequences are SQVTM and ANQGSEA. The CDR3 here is CSVEGVVGASYNEQFF. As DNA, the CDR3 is TGCAGCGTTGAAGGGGTTGTGGGAGCCTCCTACAATGAGCAGTTCTTC.

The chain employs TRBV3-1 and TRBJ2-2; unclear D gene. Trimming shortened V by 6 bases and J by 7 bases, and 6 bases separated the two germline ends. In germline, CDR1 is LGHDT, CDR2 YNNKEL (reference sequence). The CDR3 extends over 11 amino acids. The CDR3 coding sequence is TGTGCCAGCAGTCGGATCGGGGAGCTGTTTTTT. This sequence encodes CASSRIGELFF.